The next 19 T cell receptor beta chains were all read from a single sample in a study of cytomegalovirus exposure and HLA in healthy donors. TCRdb's table, derived via immunoSEQ multiplex PCR, lists solely in-frame clones and lacks some. The table includes 170,000 or so clones, about 80% detected once. Sequenced: PBMCs. Every receptor here comes from a woman aged 18-29 years in good health and CMV-seropositive.

This clone was seen a single time. The chain has TRBV2 and TRBJ1-1; D is perhaps TRBD1 (5 bases). The CDR3 has 13 residues. Trimming took 10 bases from V and 0 from J, leaving 12 bases between them. CDR1 SNHLY and CDR2 FYNNEI come from the germline V gene. CDR3 nucleotides: TGTGCCAACACACAGGACATGAACACTGAAGCTTTCTTT. As protein: CANTQDMNTEAFF.

The V call is TRBV10-3, the J call TRBJ1-2, with D possibly TRBD1 on 6 matching bases. The CDR3 length is 13 residues. V was trimmed by 10 bases and J by 6 bases, leaving 18 bases between them. Germline-derived CDR1 and CDR2 are ENHRY and SYGVKD. Written as DNA, the CDR3 is TGTGCCACCCAACTCGCAGGGGCGAATGGCTACACCTTC. The encoded protein is CATQLAGANGYTF.

This rearrangement joins TRBV15 to TRBJ2-3; tentatively, D is TRBD2 (6 bases). This CDR3 comprises 15 residues. Germline CDR1 is LNHNV and CDR2 is YYDKDF (reference sequence). V lost 1 base and J 2 bases, leaving 10 bases between the germline ends. The CDR3 region is CATSRAGVPTDTQYF. The CDR3 coding sequence is TGTGCCACCAGCAGAGCGGGGGTCCCCACAGATACGCAGTATTTT.

This rearrangement joins TRBV18 to TRBJ2-3, with 8 positions matching TRBD2. The germline CDR1 and CDR2 sequences are KGHSH and LQKENI. The trim removed 4 bases at V and 2 bases at J, leaving 11 bases unmatched. The CDR3 has 17 amino acids. This CDR3 is CASSQASGGRLTDTQYF. The CDR3 coding sequence is TGTGCCAGCTCACAGGCCAGCGGGGGCAGACTCACAGATACGCAGTATTTT.

This chain uses TRBV19 with TRBJ1-5; D gene ambiguous. Germline assignment: CDR1 LNHDA and CDR2 SQIVND (reference sequence). V dropped 3 bases and J dropped 5 bases, with 17 bases sitting between them. There are 16 residues in the CDR3. CDR3 bases: TGTGCCAGTAGTATGGGTTCCGGGGTTGGAGATCAGCCCCAGCATTTT. Protein sequence: CASSMGSGVGDQPQHF.

This sequence joins TRBV27 and TRBJ2-7; the match to TRBD2 covers 7 bases. With V trimmed by 5 bases and J by 6 bases, 4 bases remained unmatched. Germline lookup yields CDR1 MNHEY and CDR2 SMNVEV (reference sequence). CDR3 length: 12 residues. The CDR3 DNA sequence: TGTGCCAGCAGTCTAGGGGAGGGCGAGCAGTACTTC. The encoded protein is CASSLGEGEQYF.

This sequence joins TRBV11-2 and TRBJ2-7, with 7 positions matching TRBD1. CDR1 SGHAT and CDR2 FQNNGV come from the germline V gene. The trim removed 7 bases at V and 9 bases at J, leaving 12 bases unmatched. The CDR3 has 13 amino acids. The CDR3 spells CASTKGAADRQYF. CDR3 nucleotide sequence: TGTGCCAGCACCAAGGGGGCCGCGGATCGGCAGTACTTC.

This chain connects TRBV13 to TRBJ1-1; perhaps TRBD1 as D (6 bases). Germline assignment: CDR1 PRHDT and CDR2 FYEKMQ (reference sequence). The V and J ends lost 2 bases and 1 base respectively, with 8 bases between them. This CDR3 has 14 residues. CDR3: CASSLSDRNTEAFF. DNA of the CDR3: TGTGCCAGCAGCTTATCGGACAGGAACACTGAAGCTTTCTTT.

This clone was counted once. The chain employs TRBV6-5 and TRBJ1-2; TRBD1 matches at 8 bases. Germline loops: CDR1 MNHEY, CDR2 SVGAGI. CDR3 length equals 14 residues. V dropped 5 bases and J dropped 8; count of bases not matched to a gene: 10. CDR3 DNA: TGTGCCAGCAGTGTCAGGGGGCGAGTAGAGGGCTACACCTTC. It specifies CASSVRGRVEGYTF.

V and J are TRBV7-2 and TRBJ2-7, with a possible D match to TRBD1 (5 bases). The germline V and J ends were trimmed by 4 bases and 0 bases, with 16 bases remaining between them. CDR3 length: 16 amino acids. Germline lookup yields CDR1 SGHTA and CDR2 FQGNSA. CDR3: CASSSMGPRTSYEQYF. CDR3 nucleotide sequence: TGTGCCAGCAGCTCAATGGGGCCACGAACCTCCTACGAGCAGTACTTC. Together with reference TRBV7-2 and TRBJ2-7, the CDR3 gives the full variable domain: GAGVSQSPSNKVTEKGKDVELRCDPISGHTALYWYRQSLGQGLEFLIYFQGNSAPDKSGLPSDRFSAERTGGSVSTLTIQRTQQEDSAVYLCASSSMGPRTSYEQYFGPGTRLTVT.

This chain links TRBV5-6 with TRBJ1-1; D not resolved. V shed 4 bases and J shed 0 bases, with 10 bases lying between them. The CDR3 runs to 14 residues. The germline V gene has CDR1 SGHDT and CDR2 YYEEEE. The DNA of the CDR3 is TGTGCCAGCAGCCCAGACACACTGAACACTGAAGCTTTCTTT. Its translation is CASSPDTLNTEAFF.

V and J are TRBV2 and TRBJ2-3; no clear D gene. Germline values: CDR1 SNHLY, CDR2 FYNNEI. There are 19 residues in the CDR3. V was cut by 2 bases and J by 0 bases, with 21 bases left in between. In nucleotides, the CDR3 is TGTGCCAGCAGTGAACTCGACAAAGGTAGGTGGTGGAGCACAGATACGCAGTATTTT. It yields the protein CASSELDKGRWWSTDTQYF. Full variable domain (rest looked up from reference TRBV2 and TRBJ2-3): EPEVTQTPSHQVTQMGQEVILRCVPISNHLYFYWYRQILGQKVEFLVSFYNNEISEKSEIFDDQFSVERPDGSNFTLKIRSTKLEDSAMYFCASSELDKGRWWSTDTQYFGPGTRLTVL.

The chain carries TRBV19 and TRBJ2-3; tentatively, D is TRBD2 (5 bases). This CDR3 has 15 residues. V was cut by 2 bases and J by 1 base, with 10 bases left in between. The germline gives CDR1 LNHDA, CDR2 SQIVND (reference sequence). CDR3 protein: CASSIFGSGTDTQYF. The CDR3 nucleotides are TGTGCCAGTAGTATATTTGGTAGCGGCACAGATACGCAGTATTTT.

The J gene is TRBJ1-6, the V gene TRBV14; TRBD1 matches at 7 bases. V dropped 4 bases and J dropped 10; count of bases not matched to a gene: 16. CDR3 size: 17 residues. Germline CDR1 reads SGHDN; CDR2 reads FVKESK. Here the CDR3 reads CASSRGQIEREKSPLHF. The CDR3 DNA sequence: TGTGCCAGCAGCCGGGGACAGATTGAAAGGGAGAAATCACCCCTCCACTTT. The variable domain in full, with the rest retrieved from reference TRBV14 and TRBJ1-6, is EAGVTQFPSHSVIEKGQTVTLRCDPISGHDNLYWYRRVMGKEIKFLLHFVKESKQDESGMPNNRFLAERTGGTYSTLKVQPAELEDSGVYFCASSRGQIEREKSPLHFGNGTRLTVT.

J is TRBJ1-3 and V is TRBV7-9; the D is unclear. The V gene lost 6 bases and the J gene lost 3 bases, with 15 bases spanning the gap. Germline loops: CDR1 SEHNR, CDR2 FQNEAQ (reference sequence). The CDR3 contains 15 residues. This chain's CDR3 is CASRPPFRYGNTIYF. The CDR3 DNA reads TGTGCCAGCAGGCCTCCCTTTAGATATGGAAACACCATATATTTT.

V and J are TRBV6-6 and TRBJ2-3, with D possibly matching TRBD1 (6 bases). CDR3 length: 15 amino acids. The V gene's germline CDR1 is MNHNY and CDR2 SVGAGI (reference sequence). Trimming left V 5 bases short and J 0 bases short, with 12 bases between. CDR3 in amino acids: CASSVGALSTDTQYF. The CDR3 DNA reads as TGTGCCAGCAGTGTGGGGGCGCTCAGCACAGATACGCAGTATTTT.

The genes are TRBV5-6 and TRBJ2-7; 9 positions agree with TRBD1. CDR3 length: 15 residues. V lost 2 bases, J lost 3 bases, and 6 bases stayed unmatched. The V gene's germline CDR1 is SGHDT and CDR2 YYEEEE. The CDR3 region has the DNA TGTGCCAGCAGCTTTTCTGGGACAGGGATCTACGAGCAGTACTTC. This encodes CASSFSGTGIYEQYF.

The rearrangement joins TRBV27 to TRBJ1-2; D is undetermined. Looked up from germline, CDR1 is MNHEY and CDR2 is SMNVEV (reference sequence). This CDR3 region has 14 residues. Deletions cut 3 bases from V and 0 bases from J, with 8 bases between. The CDR3 DNA sequence: TGTGCCAGCAGTTTGAGGCAGTCTAACTATGGCTACACCTTC. It translates to CASSLRQSNYGYTF.

This chain joins TRBV7-6 and TRBJ2-7, with 7 bases fitting TRBD1. The V segment lost 1 base and the J segment 3 bases; nucleotides outside the gene matches: 3. This CDR3 is built from 14 residues. Germline V gene data show CDR1 as SGHVS and CDR2 as FNYEAQ. Here the CDR3 reads CASSLGHRGYEQYF. CDR3 DNA sequence: TGTGCCAGCAGCTTAGGGCACAGGGGCTACGAGCAGTACTTC.